A single sample gave rise to the 6 T cell receptor beta chains below, sequenced in a study of T cells expressing NK-cell markers (TCRdb year 2020). The library relied on 5' RACE. The instrument given in TCRdb is Illumina HiSeq 2000. The reads were reprocessed in TCRdb, with one entry per CDR3 protein sequence and no accompanying DNA. The sample table records some 410,000 distinct CDR3 sequences. 7.3% of the sample comes from the top ten. The sample was blood T cells: a sorted CD56 or NKG2C T cell subset, CD4+ or CD8+ T cells, or bulk PBMC T cells (not recorded which). All receptors derive from a woman between 18 and 70 years old in good health.

The chain has TRBV3-1 and TRBJ2-2; TCRdb selects TRBD2, and the lack of DNA leaves this call unchecked. The CDR3 loop spans 15 amino acids. Germline values: CDR1 LGHDT, CDR2 YNNKEL (reference sequence). The CDR3 sequence: CASKSLAGNTGELFF. The complete variable domain, with remaining parts taken from reference TRBV3-1 and TRBJ2-2, reads DTAVSQTPKYLVTQMGNDKSIKCEQNLGHDTMYWYKQDSKKFLKIMFSYNNKELIINETVPNRFSPKSPDKAHLNLHINSLELGDSAVYFCASKSLAGNTGELFFGEGSRLTVL.

The chain couples TRBV11-1 to TRBJ2-7; the D gene TCRdb calls, TRBD1, cannot be checked with no DNA. The V gene's germline CDR1 is SGHAT and CDR2 FQDESV (reference sequence). This CDR3 contains 12 residues. Here the CDR3 reads CASSSDIYEQYF.

The rearrangement links TRBV15 to TRBJ2-2; there is no DNA to check the TCRdb D call of TRBD2. CDR1 LNHNV and CDR2 YYDKDF come from the germline V gene (reference sequence). CDR3 length equals 16 residues. CDR3 loop: CATSRERGRKGGELFF.

The chain is built from TRBV6-5 and TRBJ1-1; TCRdb's D call, TRBD1, is unchecked because there is no DNA. Germline loops: CDR1 MNHEY, CDR2 SVGAGI. The CDR3 has 15 residues. CDR3 region: CASSYSPGAATEAFF.

The chain recombines TRBV2 with TRBJ2-5; the D call from TCRdb, TRBD1, cannot be confirmed without DNA. Germline V CDR1 and CDR2: SNHLY, FYNNEI. The CDR3 has 14 residues. CDR3 residues: CASSTGTGIETQYF.

The rearrangement links TRBV5-1 to TRBJ2-3; TCRdb names TRBD2, which stays unverified in the absence of DNA. This CDR3 is 17 amino acids long. Looked up from germline, CDR1 is SGHRS and CDR2 is YFSETQ. CDR3 region: CASSFSGGGPSTDTQYF.